The 32 T cell receptor beta chains below all came from one sample that was sequenced in a study of blood T cell repertoires in COVID-19 (dated by TCRdb to 2020 to 2021). The library was produced with the immunoSEQ multiplex PCR assay. The clones in this table, taken by TCRdb from immuneACCESS, are in-frame only. Not every clone is retained; where verified, under half of the shortfall comes from an unresolved V gene, and the cause of the rest is unknown. Counted in this sample were about 230,000 clones; around nine tenths of them appeared once. Together, the top ten hold less than 3.5% of the sample. The sequencing sample was made of peripheral blood. The source is an older woman with acute or convalescent COVID-19.

The count of this clone is one. The chain combines TRBV29-1 with TRBJ2-2; 8 positions match TRBD1. Germline V CDR1 and CDR2: SQVTM, ANQGSEA. The CDR3 has 13 residues. V lost 6 bases, J lost 5 bases, and 5 bases stayed unmatched. This CDR3 reads CSVCRQGTGELFF. CDR3 DNA: TGCAGCGTCTGCCGACAGGGGACCGGGGAGCTGTTTTTT.

V usage is TRBV6-5 and J usage is TRBJ2-7; D is unresolved. Trimming cost V 6 bases and J 0 bases, with 6 bases left between them. CDR1 is MNHEY and CDR2 is SVGAGI in the germline V gene. The CDR3 is made up of 12 amino acids. Written as DNA, the CDR3 is TGTGCCAGCAGCGAGAGCTCCTACGAGCAGTACTTC. Translation gives CASSESSYEQYF.

V gene TRBV18 combines with J gene TRBJ1-3, with D tentatively TRBD1 (6 bases). Germline values: CDR1 KGHSH, CDR2 LQKENI. The CDR3 is 16 amino acids. The ends were cut back, 3 bases at V and 0 bases at J, with 12 bases in the middle. CDR3 in amino acids: CASSPTGQSSGNTIYF. CDR3 coding DNA: TGTGCCAGCTCACCGACAGGACAGAGCTCTGGAAACACCATATATTTT.

This rearrangement joins TRBV28 to TRBJ2-1; D is perhaps TRBD1 (5 bases). In germline, CDR1 is MDHEN, CDR2 SYDVKM. Trimming removed 2 bases at V and 7 bases at J, with 12 bases between. This CDR3 comprises 14 residues. This chain's CDR3 is CASSLALGENEQFF. The CDR3 nucleotides are TGTGCCAGCAGTTTAGCTTTAGGGGAAAATGAGCAGTTCTTC.

This sequence joins TRBV9 and TRBJ2-3; 7 nucleotides line up with TRBD1. V trimming: 4 bases; J trimming: 0 bases; junction bases outside the gene matches: 8. From germline, CDR1 is SGDLS and CDR2 YYNGEE. This CDR3 is 16 amino acids long. CDR3 in DNA: TGTGCCAGCAGCCCCCCGACAGGGAAGAGCACAGATACGCAGTATTTT. This encodes CASSPPTGKSTDTQYF.

The rearrangement joins TRBV7-2 to TRBJ2-7, with 9 bases lining up with TRBD1. Germline V gene lookup returns CDR1 SGHTA and CDR2 FQGNSA. The CDR3 extends over 15 amino acids. The V segment lost 5 bases and the J segment 5 bases; nucleotides outside the gene matches: 10. CDR3 bases: TGTGCCAGCAGCGCCAGAACAGGGGGCACCGACGAGCAGTACTTC. Translated, it gives CASSARTGGTDEQYF.

This clone was counted ten times or more. The chain employs TRBV2 and TRBJ1-1, with TRBD1 matching over 8 bases. Germline values: CDR1 SNHLY, CDR2 FYNNEI. The CDR3 totals 14 residues. J gave up 0 bases and V 7 bases, and 4 bases lay outside the gene matches. In DNA form, the CDR3 reads TGTGCCAGCAACATGGACAGGGTGAACACTGAAGCTTTCTTT. Translation gives CASNMDRVNTEAFF.

The chain links TRBV6-2 or TRBV6-3 to TRBJ2-3; 7 bases agree with TRBD2. The CDR3 covers 14 residues. The germline CDR1 and CDR2 sequences are MNHEY and SVGEGT. The trim removed 2 bases at V and 9 bases at J, leaving 8 bases unmatched. The DNA for the CDR3 is TGTGCCAGCAGTTACAGTTGGCAGCGGGAAACGCAGTATTTT. This encodes CASSYSWQRETQYF.

V usage is TRBV10-1 and J usage is TRBJ1-2, with TRBD1 as a possible D gene (6 bases). The V end was cut by 6 bases, the J end by 0 bases, with 11 bases between. This CDR3 spans 14 amino acids. Germline CDR1 reads WNHNN; CDR2 reads SYGVQD (reference sequence). The chain's CDR3 is CASRQGETNYGYTF. The CDR3 nucleotides are TGCGCCAGCAGACAGGGTGAGACTAACTATGGCTACACCTTC.

The J gene is TRBJ1-4, the V gene TRBV5-1; 12 bases line up with TRBD1. The ends lost 4 bases at V and 4 bases at J; junction bases unmatched: 5. This CDR3 has 16 amino acids. CDR1 SGHRS and CDR2 YFSETQ come from the germline V gene. CDR3 in DNA: TGCGCCAGCAGCGTGGGACAGGGGGCAATTAATGAAAAACTGTTTTTT. Amino acids: CASSVGQGAINEKLFF.

The chain employs TRBV4-1 and TRBJ1-2; tentatively, D is TRBD1 (6 bases). Germline loops: CDR1 MGHRA, CDR2 YSYEKL. The length of the CDR3 is 14 residues. Trimming took 1 base from V and 4 from J, leaving 10 bases between them. The CDR3 DNA is TGCGCCAGCAGCCAAGGACAGGAACTCTATGGCTACACCTTC. Translated: CASSQGQELYGYTF.

The CDR3 here is CASSPRPGQGSSNSPLHF. The CDR3 nucleotides are TGTGCCAGCTCACCACGACCGGGACAGGGTTCATCTAATTCACCCCTCCACTTT. This rearrangement joins TRBV18 to TRBJ1-6; 9 positions agree with TRBD1. V lost 1 base, J lost 6 bases, and 10 bases stayed unmatched. CDR1 KGHSH and CDR2 LQKENI come from the germline V gene. The CDR3 runs 18 residues.

V usage is TRBV4-1 and J usage is TRBJ2-7; D is unclear. The germline CDR1 and CDR2 sequences are MGHRA and YSYEKL. The CDR3 contains 14 residues. Deletions cut 0 bases from V and 7 bases from J, with 13 bases between. CDR3 sequence (DNA): TGCGCCAGCAGCCAAGATGAACACCCCTGGGAGCAGTACTTC. Amino acid sequence: CASSQDEHPWEQYF.

Comment on this clone: The junction departs from germline at one end; a sequencing error may be responsible. V is TRBV7-2 and J is TRBJ2-3, with TRBD2 matching over 10 bases. Germline lookup yields CDR1 SGHTA and CDR2 FQGNSA. This CDR3 is 14 amino acids long. CDR3 region: CASSLEALAGSLVF. CDR3 nucleotide sequence: TGTGCCAGCAGCTTAGAGGCACTAGCGGGGTCTCTTGTTTTT.

The V call is TRBV30, the J call TRBJ1-1; TRBD1 aligns across 8 bases. Germline-derived CDR1 and CDR2 are GTSNPN and SVGIG (reference sequence). The CDR3 has 14 residues. Unmatched junction bases numbered 6, after V lost 2 bases and J lost 4 bases. The DNA of the CDR3 is TGTGCCTGGAGTCTAACCGGGACAGGCACTGAAGCTTTCTTT. Translating gives CAWSLTGTGTEAFF.

The V gene is TRBV28, the J gene TRBJ2-7, with D perhaps TRBD1 (6 bases). CDR1 and CDR2 from the germline V gene are MDHEN and SYDVKM. There are 14 residues in the CDR3. V lost 6 bases to trimming and J lost 2 bases, with 14 bases between them. The DNA for the CDR3 is TGTGCCAGCAGCACCCGGGACACCACCTACGAGCAGTACTTC. Amino acid sequence: CASSTRDTTYEQYF.

CDR3 nucleotides: TGTGCCAGCAGCCCAGATACAAGGGGGAATGGCTACACCTTC. This codes for CASSPDTRGNGYTF. The chain has TRBV7-9 and TRBJ1-2, with TRBD1 as a possible D gene (6 bases). This CDR3 is 14 amino acids long. Trimming took off 5 bases at V and 6 bases at J, with 16 bases between the two ends. CDR1 is SEHNR and CDR2 is FQNEAQ in the germline V gene (reference sequence).

This clone was observed a single time. J is TRBJ2-1 and V is TRBV19; 9 bases map to TRBD2. V lost 0 bases and J lost 5; bases outside the gene matches: 5. The CDR3 consists of 16 residues. CDR1 is LNHDA and CDR2 is SQIVND in the germline V gene (reference sequence). The CDR3 loop is CASSIDASGTHNEQFF. The CDR3, as DNA: TGTGCCAGTAGTATAGATGCTAGCGGGACCCACAATGAGCAGTTCTTC.

This sequence joins TRBV5-1 and TRBJ1-1; a possible D gene is TRBD1 (6 bases). V lost 6 bases to trimming and J lost 5 bases, with 14 bases between them. The CDR3 has 13 residues. Germline V gene lookup returns CDR1 SGHRS and CDR2 YFSETQ. CDR3 DNA sequence: TGCGCCAGCACCAAACAGGGTGGAACTGAAGCTTTCTTT. Translated, it gives CASTKQGGTEAFF.

This chain connects TRBV19 to TRBJ1-2; 8 nucleotides align to TRBD1. J was trimmed by 7 bases and V by 9 bases; bases with no gene match: 7. The CDR3 runs to 12 residues. In germline, CDR1 is LNHDA, CDR2 SQIVND (reference sequence). This chain's CDR3 is CASHTGGGGYTF. DNA for the CDR3: TGTGCCAGCCACACAGGGGGAGGTGGCTACACCTTC.

The CDR3 here is CASSHLSGFQPQHF. The DNA for the CDR3 is TGTGCCAGCTCACATCTCTCCGGGTTCCAGCCCCAGCATTTT. The rearrangement links TRBV18 to TRBJ1-5; D unresolved. With 4 bases removed from V and 7 bases from J, the gap between germline ends came to 14 bases. Per the germline V gene, CDR1 is KGHSH and CDR2 is LQKENI. The CDR3 extends over 14 amino acids.

The chain employs TRBV6-2 or TRBV6-3 and TRBJ2-7, with 9 bases lining up with TRBD2. There are 16 residues in the CDR3. Germline assignment: CDR1 MNHEY and CDR2 SVGEGT. The ends lost 2 bases at V and 3 bases at J; junction bases unmatched: 8. CDR3 amino acids: CASSYPLAGRDYEQYF. CDR3 DNA sequence: TGTGCCAGCAGTTACCCCCTAGCGGGAAGGGACTACGAGCAGTACTTC.

The chain is built from TRBV7-2 and TRBJ1-5; possible D gene TRBD1, 6 bases. V was pared by 4 bases and J by 7 bases, with 17 bases between. Germline V gene data show CDR1 as SGHTA and CDR2 as FQGNSA. CDR3 size: 15 residues. The CDR3, as DNA: TGTGCCAGCAGCTCAAGTAGGGGGACATACCAGCCCCAGCATTTT. Translating gives CASSSSRGTYQPQHF.

As concerns this clone: Other DNA sequences of this sample code for an identical CDR3. The chain combines TRBV5-1 with TRBJ1-1, with TRBD1 as a possible D gene (6 bases). Germline CDR1 is SGHRS and CDR2 is YFSETQ. V was shortened by 1 base and J by 2 bases, with 9 bases between the two germline ends. This CDR3 spans 14 amino acids. The DNA of the CDR3 is TGCGCCAGCAGCTTGCTACAGGGCAACACTGAAGCTTTCTTT. Translated, it gives CASSLLQGNTEAFF.

The rearrangement links TRBV7-9 to TRBJ1-2, with 9 bases fitting TRBD1. The CDR3 has 14 residues. Unmatched junction bases numbered 5, after V lost 2 bases and J lost 7 bases. CDR1 and CDR2 (germline): SEHNR, FQNEAQ (reference sequence). The CDR3 DNA sequence: TGTGCCAGCAGCTTAATATCGACAGGGGGTGGCTACACCTTC. As protein: CASSLISTGGGYTF.

V and J are TRBV15 and TRBJ1-5; 9 bases are shared with TRBD1. V dropped 3 bases and J dropped 7; count of bases not matched to a gene: 4. The CDR3 runs to 14 residues. Germline-derived CDR1 and CDR2 are LNHNV and YYDKDF (reference sequence). Here the CDR3 DNA reads TGTGCCACCAGCAGCACAGGGGGCGGACAGCCCCAGCATTTT. This gives the protein CATSSTGGGQPQHF.

The chain has TRBV19 and TRBJ2-1; 12 bases align to TRBD2. The germline V gene encodes CDR1 LNHDA and CDR2 SQIVND (reference sequence). Trimming at V came to 4 bases and at J to 7 bases, leaving 8 bases not matched to a gene. This CDR3 is built from 16 residues. The CDR3 loop reads CASSTRTSGVSNEQFF. The CDR3 region has the DNA TGTGCCAGTAGTACTCGGACTAGCGGGGTTTCGAATGAGCAGTTCTTC.

This clone came up once. The V gene is TRBV4-1, the J gene TRBJ2-7; possible D gene TRBD2, 5 bases. V gave up 4 bases and J gave up 5 bases, with 18 bases separating them. The CDR3 runs to 15 residues. Germline V gives CDR1 MGHRA, CDR2 YSYEKL. The CDR3 reads CASSRSGLAPHEQYF. CDR3 nucleotide sequence: TGCGCCAGCAGCCGCTCTGGTCTAGCCCCCCACGAGCAGTACTTC.

This clone was recorded once. In DNA, the CDR3 is TGTGCCAGCAGTGACAGGGGTGGTGTCCACACTGAAGCTTTCTTT. It codes for CASSDRGGVHTEAFF. This sequence joins TRBV6-1 and TRBJ1-1; a weak D match, TRBD1 (6 bases). The CDR3 is 15 amino acids. Trimming shortened V by 3 bases and J by 3 bases, and 14 bases separated the two germline ends. Germline V gene sequence: CDR1 MNHNS, CDR2 SASEGT.

J is TRBJ1-5 and V is TRBV29-1, with D perhaps TRBD1 (6 bases). Trimming pared 3 bases from V and 3 bases from J, leaving 9 bases between. CDR1 SQVTM and CDR2 ANQGSEA come from the germline V gene. The CDR3 length is 13 residues. CDR3 protein: CSVEAGANQPQHF. The CDR3 DNA follows: TGCAGCGTTGAGGCAGGGGCCAATCAGCCCCAGCATTTT.

The chain is built from TRBV6-9 and TRBJ2-3; the match to TRBD2 covers 9 bases. CDR3 length: 20 amino acids. The ends lost 1 base at V and 1 base at J; junction bases unmatched: 15. The germline V gene has CDR1 MNHGY and CDR2 SVAAGI. CDR3 sequence reads: CASSYYAGGPYNHGTDTQYF. CDR3 DNA sequence: TGTGCCAGCAGTTATTATGCGGGGGGGCCGTATAATCACGGCACAGATACGCAGTATTTT.

The chain uses TRBV6-5 and TRBJ2-5; TRBD1 aligns across 8 bases. The trim removed 2 bases at V and 1 base at J, leaving 0 bases unmatched. The germline CDR1 and CDR2 sequences are MNHEY and SVGAGI. The CDR3 has 14 amino acids. The CDR3 DNA reads as TGTGCCAGCAGTTACACAGGGGGCCAAGAGACCCAGTACTTC. This translates into CASSYTGGQETQYF.